Listed below are T cell receptor beta chains from one sample, sequenced in a study of blood T cells in healthy people across ages. TCRdb fed the 5' RACE reads into MiXCR, producing one record per CDR3 protein. This sample has 500,000 to 650,000 distinct CDR3 sequences, with over 25% found just once. These sequences were also reported in another study, on T cells of mothers and their children.

The source material was blood. The receptors originated from a boy younger than 10 in good health. Each CDR3 is given with its conserved first and last residue. D genes are given only for firm matches. Clone sizes are given selectively: once, few, many, or a class where the clone is expanded.

J gene: TRBJ2-4; clone size: few; V gene: TRBV21-1; D gene: .; CDR3 protein: CASSGRDHIAKNIQYF; CDR3 DNA: TGTGCCAGCAGCGGCCGGGACCATATAGCCAAAAACATTCAGTACTTC
J gene: TRBJ2-1; clone size: .; V gene: TRBV7-9; D gene: .; CDR3 protein: CASSTPRNEQFF; CDR3 DNA: TGTGCCAGCAGCACGCCTAGGAATGAGCAGTTCTTC
J gene: TRBJ2-3; clone size: .; V gene: TRBV2; D gene: .; CDR3 protein: CASSAGTHSTDTQYF; CDR3 DNA: TGTGCCAGCAGCGCCGGGACTCATAGCACAGATACGCAGTATTTT
J gene: TRBJ1-5; clone size: .; V gene: TRBV15; D gene: .; CDR3 protein: CATSRDLNQPQHF; CDR3 DNA: TGTGCCACCAGCAGAGATTTGAATCAGCCCCAGCATTTT
J gene: TRBJ2-1; clone size: few; V gene: TRBV9; D gene: TRBD1; CDR3 protein: CASSPRPGTGGMNEQFF; CDR3 DNA: TGTGCCAGCAGCCCACGACCCGGGACAGGGGGCATGAATGAGCAGTTCTTC
J gene: TRBJ2-3; clone size: .; V gene: TRBV3-1; D gene: .; CDR3 protein: CASSQLWGTDTQYF; CDR3 DNA: TGTGCCAGCAGCCAATTATGGGGCACAGATACGCAGTATTTT
J gene: TRBJ2-7; clone size: many; V gene: TRBV25-1; D gene: TRBD2; CDR3 protein: CAARGGGSYEQYF; CDR3 DNA: TGTGCTGCCCGTGGGGGGGGTTCCTACGAGCAGTACTTC
J gene: TRBJ2-5; clone size: few; V gene: TRBV28; D gene: TRBD2; CDR3 protein: CATKGAGGIETQYF; CDR3 DNA: TGTGCTACCAAAGGGGCGGGAGGAATAGAGACCCAGTACTTC
J gene: TRBJ2-3; clone size: .; V gene: TRBV5-1; D gene: .; CDR3 protein: CASSLFRQSTDTQYF; CDR3 DNA: TGCGCCAGCAGCTTGTTTAGACAGAGCACAGATACGCAGTATTTT
J gene: TRBJ2-1; clone size: .; V gene: TRBV15; D gene: .; CDR3 protein: CATSSLIAVSSYNEQFF; CDR3 DNA: TGTGCCACCAGCAGCCTCATAGCGGTGAGCTCCTACAATGAGCAGTTCTTC
J gene: TRBJ2-6; clone size: .; V gene: TRBV9; D gene: TRBD1; CDR3 protein: CASRRDSQSSGANVLTF; CDR3 DNA: TGTGCCAGCAGGAGGGACAGCCAAAGCTCTGGGGCCAACGTCCTGACTTTC
J gene: TRBJ1-2; clone size: .; V gene: TRBV7-9; D gene: TRBD1; CDR3 protein: CASNPTGEEDGYTF; CDR3 DNA: TGTGCCAGCAATCCGACAGGGGAAGAGGATGGCTACACCTTC
J gene: TRBJ2-1; clone size: few; V gene: TRBV2; D gene: TRBD2; CDR3 protein: CASSEARMSSGSSNEQFF; CDR3 DNA: TGTGCCAGCAGTGAAGCGAGGATGTCTAGCGGGAGCTCAAATGAGCAGTTCTTC
J gene: TRBJ2-1; clone size: .; V gene: TRBV24-1; D gene: TRBD2; CDR3 protein: CATSDLQGLAGGNNEQFF; CDR3 DNA: TGTGCCACCAGTGATTTGCAGGGACTAGCGGGAGGGAACAATGAGCAGTTCTTC
J gene: TRBJ1-2; clone size: few; V gene: TRBV7-8; D gene: TRBD1; CDR3 protein: CASTKGQGVDYGYTF; CDR3 DNA: TGTGCCAGCACCAAAGGACAGGGAGTAGACTATGGCTACACCTTC
J gene: TRBJ1-2; clone size: once; V gene: TRBV6-5; D gene: TRBD1; CDR3 protein: CASSYSSGQYGYTF; CDR3 DNA: TGTGCCAGCAGTTACTCGTCGGGACAGTATGGCTACACCTTC
J gene: TRBJ1-2; clone size: .; V gene: TRBV3-1; D gene: .; CDR3 protein: CASRDIGGTGYTF; CDR3 DNA: TGTGCCAGCAGAGATATAGGAGGGACCGGCTACACCTTC
J gene: TRBJ2-2; clone size: .; V gene: TRBV7-8; D gene: .; CDR3 protein: CASSLDYGPYTGELFF; CDR3 DNA: TGTGCCAGCAGCTTAGATTACGGACCCTACACCGGGGAGCTGTTTTTT
J gene: TRBJ2-2; clone size: .; V gene: TRBV12-3/TRBV12-4; D gene: TRBD2; CDR3 protein: CASSSQRGGTGELFF; CDR3 DNA: TGTGCCAGCAGTTCCCAGCGGGGGGGCACCGGGGAGCTGTTTTTT
J gene: TRBJ2-7; clone size: .; V gene: TRBV7-9; D gene: .; CDR3 protein: CASSPRGLAEVYEQYF; CDR3 DNA: TGTGCCAGCAGCCCCCGGGGGCTAGCGGAGGTCTACGAGCAGTACTTC
J gene: TRBJ2-1; clone size: .; V gene: TRBV9; D gene: .; CDR3 protein: CASSVWGNNEQFF; CDR3 DNA: TGTGCCAGCAGCGTGTGGGGGAACAATGAGCAGTTCTTC
J gene: TRBJ2-5; clone size: few; V gene: TRBV24-1; D gene: .; CDR3 protein: CATSDPRQTQETQYF; CDR3 DNA: TGTGCCACCAGTGACCCGAGACAGACCCAAGAGACCCAGTACTTC
J gene: TRBJ2-2; clone size: .; V gene: TRBV30; D gene: .; CDR3 protein: CAWVNTGELFF; CDR3 DNA: TGTGCCTGGGTAAACACCGGGGAGCTGTTTTTT
J gene: TRBJ2-5; clone size: .; V gene: TRBV29-1; D gene: TRBD2; CDR3 protein: CSGRGTGETQYF; CDR3 DNA: TGCAGCGGGCGGGGGACCGGGGAGACCCAGTACTTC
J gene: TRBJ1-4; clone size: .; V gene: TRBV4-3; D gene: .; CDR3 protein: CASSQGTVDNEKLFF; CDR3 DNA: TGCGCCAGCAGCCAAGGGACAGTAGATAATGAAAAACTGTTTTTT
J gene: TRBJ2-7; clone size: many; V gene: TRBV12-3/TRBV12-4; D gene: TRBD1; CDR3 protein: CASSLAGTVSYEQYF; CDR3 DNA: TGTGCCAGCAGTCTCGCCGGGACAGTCTCCTACGAGCAGTACTTC
J gene: TRBJ2-5; clone size: .; V gene: TRBV7-9; D gene: TRBD2; CDR3 protein: CASSSSAGEETQYF; CDR3 DNA: TGTGCCAGCAGCTCCTCAGCGGGGGAAGAGACCCAGTACTTC
J gene: TRBJ2-7; clone size: few; V gene: TRBV7-9; D gene: .; CDR3 protein: CASSLPGPREQYF; CDR3 DNA: TGTGCCAGCAGCTTACCAGGGCCCAGAGAGCAGTACTTC
J gene: TRBJ1-1; clone size: .; V gene: TRBV29-1; D gene: .; CDR3 protein: CSVSTVLNTEAFF; CDR3 DNA: TGCAGCGTATCGACAGTCCTGAACACTGAAGCTTTCTTT
J gene: TRBJ2-3; clone size: .; V gene: TRBV6-5; D gene: TRBD2; CDR3 protein: CASRQAGTQYF; CDR3 DNA: TGTGCCAGCAGACAAGCGGGGACGCAGTATTTT
J gene: TRBJ2-7; clone size: .; V gene: TRBV20-1; D gene: .; CDR3 protein: CSAKRWDRNEQYF; CDR3 DNA: TGCAGTGCTAAACGGTGGGACCGGAACGAGCAGTACTTC
J gene: TRBJ2-3; clone size: .; V gene: TRBV7-9; D gene: TRBD1; CDR3 protein: CASSLSLQGASTDTQYF; CDR3 DNA: TGTGCCAGCAGCTTATCCCTGCAGGGGGCCAGCACAGATACGCAGTATTTT
J gene: TRBJ1-3; clone size: few; V gene: TRBV29-1; D gene: .; CDR3 protein: CSGRLGDSSGNTIYF; CDR3 DNA: TGCAGCGGCAGGCTGGGGGATAGTTCTGGAAACACCATATATTTT
J gene: TRBJ1-1; clone size: few; V gene: TRBV7-8; D gene: .; CDR3 protein: CASSHYPQGSLRANTEAFF; CDR3 DNA: TGTGCCAGCAGCCACTATCCCCAGGGATCCCTTAGGGCGAACACTGAAGCTTTCTTT
J gene: TRBJ1-1; clone size: .; V gene: TRBV4-1; D gene: TRBD1; CDR3 protein: CASSQIGRGTTEAFF; CDR3 DNA: TGCGCCAGCAGCCAGATCGGCAGGGGGACCACTGAAGCTTTCTTT
J gene: TRBJ2-5; clone size: few; V gene: TRBV24-1; D gene: .; CDR3 protein: CATSDLPWVGETQYF; CDR3 DNA: TGTGCCACCAGTGATTTGCCGTGGGTGGGGGAGACCCAGTACTTC
J gene: TRBJ2-7; clone size: few; V gene: TRBV25-1; D gene: .; CDR3 protein: CASREYEQYF; CDR3 DNA: TGTGCCAGCAGAGAATACGAGCAGTACTTC
J gene: TRBJ2-7; clone size: .; V gene: TRBV29-1; D gene: TRBD2; CDR3 protein: CSVRLAGEYYEQYF; CDR3 DNA: TGCAGCGTTAGGCTAGCGGGAGAATACTACGAGCAGTACTTC
J gene: TRBJ2-5; clone size: .; V gene: TRBV7-9; D gene: .; CDR3 protein: CASSLIMDQETQYF; CDR3 DNA: TGTGCCAGCAGCTTAATTATGGATCAAGAGACCCAGTACTTC
J gene: TRBJ2-7; clone size: few; V gene: TRBV6-5; D gene: .; CDR3 protein: CASKAGNSYEQYF; CDR3 DNA: TGTGCCAGCAAGGCGGGTAACTCCTACGAGCAGTACTTC
J gene: TRBJ2-7; clone size: .; V gene: TRBV20-1; D gene: .; CDR3 protein: CRSRGGGYF; CDR3 DNA: TGCAGGAGCCGTGGAGGGGGGTACTTC
J gene: TRBJ1-5; clone size: many; V gene: TRBV7-2; D gene: .; CDR3 protein: CASSLGGYSNQPQHF; CDR3 DNA: TGTGCCAGCAGCTTGGGGGGCTATAGCAATCAGCCCCAGCATTTT
J gene: TRBJ2-5; clone size: .; V gene: TRBV7-2; D gene: TRBD1; CDR3 protein: CASSLGDSRETQYF; CDR3 DNA: TGTGCCAGCAGCTTGGGGGACAGCCGAGAGACCCAGTACTTC
J gene: TRBJ1-1; clone size: .; V gene: TRBV4-3; D gene: TRBD1; CDR3 protein: CASSQSDRLSEAFF; CDR3 DNA: TGCGCCAGCAGCCAATCGGACAGGTTGTCTGAAGCTTTCTTT